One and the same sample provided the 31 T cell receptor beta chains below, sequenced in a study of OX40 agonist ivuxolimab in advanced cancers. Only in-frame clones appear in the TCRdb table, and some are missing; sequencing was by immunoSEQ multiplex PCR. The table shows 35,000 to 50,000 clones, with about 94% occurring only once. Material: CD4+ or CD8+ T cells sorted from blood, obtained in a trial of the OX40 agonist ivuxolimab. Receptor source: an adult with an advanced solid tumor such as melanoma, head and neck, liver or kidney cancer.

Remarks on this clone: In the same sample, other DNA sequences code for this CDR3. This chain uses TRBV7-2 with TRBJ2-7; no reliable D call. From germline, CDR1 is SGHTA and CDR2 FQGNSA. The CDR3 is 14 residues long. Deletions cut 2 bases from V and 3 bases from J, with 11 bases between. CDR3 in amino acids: CASSLSAGDYEQYF. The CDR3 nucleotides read TGTGCCAGCAGCTTATCGGCAGGAGACTACGAGCAGTACTTC. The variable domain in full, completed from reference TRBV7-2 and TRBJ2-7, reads GAGVSQSPSNKVTEKGKDVELRCDPISGHTALYWYRQSLGQGLEFLIYFQGNSAPDKSGLPSDRFSAERTGGSVSTLTIQRTQQEDSAVYLCASSLSAGDYEQYFGPGTRLTVT.

CDR3 DNA: TGTGCCAGCAGTTTACTCTCTAGCGGGAGTGAGACCCAGTACTTC. Protein sequence: CASSLLSSGSETQYF. V is TRBV27 and J is TRBJ2-5; 10 bases line up with TRBD2. The CDR3 extends over 15 amino acids. V lost 2 bases to trimming and J lost 5 bases; unmatched junction nucleotides: 5. Germline V gives CDR1 MNHEY, CDR2 SMNVEV (reference sequence).

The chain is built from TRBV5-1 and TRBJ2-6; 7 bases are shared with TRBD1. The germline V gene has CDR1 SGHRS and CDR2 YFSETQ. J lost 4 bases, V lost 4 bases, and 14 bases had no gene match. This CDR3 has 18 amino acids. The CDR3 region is CASSPWTGKSSGANVLTF. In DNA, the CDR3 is TGCGCCAGCAGCCCCTGGACAGGTAAATCCTCCGGGGCCAACGTCCTGACTTTC. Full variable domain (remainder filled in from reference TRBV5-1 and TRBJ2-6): KAGVTQTPRYLIKTRGQQVTLSCSPISGHRSVSWYQQTPGQGLQFLFEYFSETQRNKGNFPGRFSGRQFSNSRSEMNVSTLELGDSALYLCASSPWTGKSSGANVLTFGAGSRLTVL.

Written as DNA, the CDR3 is TGTGCCAGCAGCGACACACCCCTGGGGGTAGTCAATGAGCAGTTCTTC. This encodes CASSDTPLGVVNEQFF. The genes are TRBV11-2 and TRBJ2-1; D may correspond to TRBD1 or TRBD2 (5 bases each). Germline values: CDR1 SGHAT, CDR2 FQNNGV. This CDR3 region has 16 residues. Trimming pared 5 bases from V and 6 bases from J, leaving 20 bases between.

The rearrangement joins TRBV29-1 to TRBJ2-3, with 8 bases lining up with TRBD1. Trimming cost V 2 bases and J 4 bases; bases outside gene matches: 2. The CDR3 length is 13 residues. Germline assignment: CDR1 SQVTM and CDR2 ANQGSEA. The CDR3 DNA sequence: TGCAGCGTTGAACCGGACAGGGCAGATACGCAGTATTTT. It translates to CSVEPDRADTQYF.

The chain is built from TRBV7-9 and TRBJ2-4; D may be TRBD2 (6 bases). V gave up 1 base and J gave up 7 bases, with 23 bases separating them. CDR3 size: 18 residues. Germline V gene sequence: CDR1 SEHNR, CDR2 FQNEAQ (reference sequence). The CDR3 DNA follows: TGTGCCAGCAGCTTAGAACTGGTCCGGGGGACCCTCGGGAACATTCAGTACTTC. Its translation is CASSLELVRGTLGNIQYF.

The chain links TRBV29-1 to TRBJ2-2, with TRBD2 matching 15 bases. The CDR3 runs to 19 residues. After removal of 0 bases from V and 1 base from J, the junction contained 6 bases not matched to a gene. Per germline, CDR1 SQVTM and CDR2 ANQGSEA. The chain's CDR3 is CSVEDRGLAGGQNTGELFF. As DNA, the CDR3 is TGCAGCGTTGAAGATAGGGGACTAGCGGGAGGCCAGAACACCGGGGAGCTGTTTTTT.

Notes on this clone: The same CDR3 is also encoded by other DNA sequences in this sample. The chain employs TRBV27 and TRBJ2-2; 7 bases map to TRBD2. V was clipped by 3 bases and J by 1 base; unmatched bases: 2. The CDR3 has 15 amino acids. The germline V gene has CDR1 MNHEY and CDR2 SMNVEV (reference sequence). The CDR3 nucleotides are TGTGCCAGCAGTTTGGGAGGGGTGAACACCGGGGAGCTGTTTTTT. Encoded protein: CASSLGGVNTGELFF.

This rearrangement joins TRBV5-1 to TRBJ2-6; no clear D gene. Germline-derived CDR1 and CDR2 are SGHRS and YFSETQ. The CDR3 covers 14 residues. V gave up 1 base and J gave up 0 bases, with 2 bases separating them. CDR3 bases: TGCGCCAGCAGCTTGCTCTCTGGGGCCAACGTCCTGACTTTC. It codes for CASSLLSGANVLTF.

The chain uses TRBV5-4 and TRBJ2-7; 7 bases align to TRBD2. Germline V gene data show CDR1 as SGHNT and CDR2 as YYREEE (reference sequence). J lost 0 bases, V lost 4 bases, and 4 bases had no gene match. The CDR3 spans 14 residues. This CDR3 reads CASSDTGGSYEQYF. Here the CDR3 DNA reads TGTGCCAGCAGCGACACGGGGGGCTCCTACGAGCAGTACTTC.

CDR3 region: CASSQGDTQYF. Written as DNA, the CDR3 is TGTGCCAGCAGCCAAGGAGATACGCAGTATTTT. The genes are TRBV4-2 and TRBJ2-3; unclear D gene. The V and J ends lost 1 base and 5 bases respectively, with 1 base between them. Germline V gene lookup returns CDR1 LGHNA and CDR2 YNFKEQ. This CDR3 is built from 11 residues.

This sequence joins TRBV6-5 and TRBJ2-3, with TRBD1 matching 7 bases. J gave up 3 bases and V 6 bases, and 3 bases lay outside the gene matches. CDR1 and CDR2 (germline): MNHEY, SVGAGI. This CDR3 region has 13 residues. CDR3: CASRNRGTDTQYF. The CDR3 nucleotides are TGTGCCAGCAGAAACAGGGGAACAGATACGCAGTATTTT.

The CDR3 sequence: CASSLDRGLGTSLHEQFF. As DNA, the CDR3 is TGTGCCAGCAGCTTGGACAGGGGGCTTGGGACTAGCCTCCATGAGCAGTTCTTC. This rearrangement joins TRBV11-3 to TRBJ2-1, with 11 positions matching TRBD1. The V gene end was trimmed by 3 bases and the J gene end by 8 bases; junction bases not matched to a gene: 15. The CDR3 is made up of 18 amino acids. CDR1 and CDR2 from the germline V gene are SGHNT and YENEEA.

Written as DNA, the CDR3 is TGTGCCAGCAGCCTCTTAAGTGGGATGGATACCCTCTACGAGCAGTACTTC. Translated: CASSLLSGMDTLYEQYF. V is TRBV7-2 and J is TRBJ2-7; D is undetermined. The CDR3 extends over 17 amino acids. V was pared by 5 bases and J by 3 bases, with 23 bases between. Germline values: CDR1 SGHTA, CDR2 FQGNSA.

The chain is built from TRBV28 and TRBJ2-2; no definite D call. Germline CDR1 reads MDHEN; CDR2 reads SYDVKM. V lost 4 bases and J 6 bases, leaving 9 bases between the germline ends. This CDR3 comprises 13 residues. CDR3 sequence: CASSWGYSGELFF. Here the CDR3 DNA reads TGTGCCAGCAGTTGGGGTTATTCCGGGGAGCTGTTTTTT.

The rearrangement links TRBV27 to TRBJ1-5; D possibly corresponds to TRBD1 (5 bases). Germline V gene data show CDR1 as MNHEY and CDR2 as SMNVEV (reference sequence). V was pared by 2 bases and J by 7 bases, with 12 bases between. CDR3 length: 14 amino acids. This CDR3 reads CASSLGGYGQPQHF. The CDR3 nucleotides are TGTGCCAGCAGTTTAGGGGGGTACGGACAGCCCCAGCATTTT.

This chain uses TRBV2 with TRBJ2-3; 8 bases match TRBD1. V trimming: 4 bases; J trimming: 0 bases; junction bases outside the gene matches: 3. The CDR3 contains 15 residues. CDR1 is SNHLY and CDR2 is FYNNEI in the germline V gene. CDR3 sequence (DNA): TGTGCCAGCAGTGGACAGGGGATTAGCACAGATACGCAGTATTTT. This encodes CASSGQGISTDTQYF.

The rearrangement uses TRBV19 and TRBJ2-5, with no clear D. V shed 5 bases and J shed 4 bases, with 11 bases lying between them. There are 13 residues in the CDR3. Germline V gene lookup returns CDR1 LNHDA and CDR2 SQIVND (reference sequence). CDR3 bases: TGTGCCAGTAGTCCGAGTGCTGGAGAGACCCAGTACTTC. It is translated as CASSPSAGETQYF.

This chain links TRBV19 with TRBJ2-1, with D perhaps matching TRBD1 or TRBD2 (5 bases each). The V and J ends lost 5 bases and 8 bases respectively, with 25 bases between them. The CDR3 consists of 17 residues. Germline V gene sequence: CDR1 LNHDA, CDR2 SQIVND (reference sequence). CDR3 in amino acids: CASSPRDGRTSGDEQFF. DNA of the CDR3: TGTGCCAGTAGTCCTCGGGACGGTAGGACTTCCGGGGATGAGCAGTTCTTC.

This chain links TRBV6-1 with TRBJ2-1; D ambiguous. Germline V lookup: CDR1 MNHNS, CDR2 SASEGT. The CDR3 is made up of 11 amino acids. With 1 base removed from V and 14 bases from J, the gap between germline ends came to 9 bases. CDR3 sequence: CASSEGPQEFF. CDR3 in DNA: TGTGCCAGCAGTGAAGGGCCTCAAGAGTTCTTC.

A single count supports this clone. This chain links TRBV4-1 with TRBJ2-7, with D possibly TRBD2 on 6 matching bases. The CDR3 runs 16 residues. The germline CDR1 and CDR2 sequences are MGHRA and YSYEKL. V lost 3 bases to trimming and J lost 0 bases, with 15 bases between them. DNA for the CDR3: TGCGCCAGCAGCCAGTCCCCGGAGGGAAGCTCCTACGAGCAGTACTTC. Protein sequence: CASSQSPEGSSYEQYF.

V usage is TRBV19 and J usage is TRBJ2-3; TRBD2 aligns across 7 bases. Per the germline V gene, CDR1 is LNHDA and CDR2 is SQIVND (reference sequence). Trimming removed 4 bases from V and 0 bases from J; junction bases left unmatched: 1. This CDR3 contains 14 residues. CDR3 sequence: CASSNSGSTDTQYF. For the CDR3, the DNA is TGTGCCAGTAGTAATAGCGGGAGCACAGATACGCAGTATTTT.

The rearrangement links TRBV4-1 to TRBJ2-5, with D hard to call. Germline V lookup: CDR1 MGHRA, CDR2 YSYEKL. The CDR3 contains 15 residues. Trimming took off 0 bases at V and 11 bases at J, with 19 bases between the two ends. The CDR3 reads CASSQDHDLPLEQYF. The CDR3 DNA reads TGCGCCAGCAGCCAAGATCATGATTTACCCCTGGAGCAGTACTTC.

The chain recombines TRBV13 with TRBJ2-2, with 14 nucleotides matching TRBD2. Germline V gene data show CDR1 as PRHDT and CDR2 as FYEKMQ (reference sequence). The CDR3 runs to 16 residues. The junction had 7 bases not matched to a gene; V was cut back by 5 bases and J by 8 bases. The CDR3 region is CASSQGLAGVVGELFF. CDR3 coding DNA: TGTGCCAGCAGCCAGGGACTAGCGGGAGTCGTGGGGGAGCTGTTTTTT. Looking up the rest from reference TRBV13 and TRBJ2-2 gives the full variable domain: AAGVIQSPRHLIKEKRETATLKCYPIPRHDTVYWYQQGPGQDPQFLISFYEKMQSDKGSIPDRFSAQQFSDYHSELNMSSLELGDSALYFCASSQGLAGVVGELFFGEGSRLTVL.

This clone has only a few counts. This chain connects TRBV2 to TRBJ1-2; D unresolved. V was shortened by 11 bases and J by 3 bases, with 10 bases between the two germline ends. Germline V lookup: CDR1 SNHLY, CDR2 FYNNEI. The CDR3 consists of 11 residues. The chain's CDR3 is CAVDKDYGYTF. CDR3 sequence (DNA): TGTGCCGTCGACAAAGACTATGGCTACACCTTC.

CDR3 DNA: TGTGCCTGGAGTAAGGCGGGACCGGGTGAGCAGTACTTC. Its protein product is CAWSKAGPGEQYF. The chain recombines TRBV30 with TRBJ2-7; D perhaps matches TRBD2 (6 bases). Germline V gene sequence: CDR1 GTSNPN, CDR2 SVGIG (reference sequence). The CDR3 runs 13 residues. Deletions cut 2 bases from V and 7 bases from J, with 15 bases between.

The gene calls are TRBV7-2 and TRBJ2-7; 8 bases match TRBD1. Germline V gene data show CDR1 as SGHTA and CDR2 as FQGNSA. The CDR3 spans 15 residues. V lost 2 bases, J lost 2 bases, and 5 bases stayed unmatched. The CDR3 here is CASSLRDRPPYEQYF. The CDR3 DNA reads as TGTGCCAGCAGCTTACGGGACAGGCCTCCCTACGAGCAGTACTTC.

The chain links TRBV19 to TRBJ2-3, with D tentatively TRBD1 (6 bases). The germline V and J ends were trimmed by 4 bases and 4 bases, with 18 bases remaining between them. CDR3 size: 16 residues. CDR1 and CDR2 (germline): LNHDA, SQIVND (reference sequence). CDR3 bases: TGTGCCAGTAGTAAAAGGGGACACCGCTGGGCAGATACGCAGTATTTT. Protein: CASSKRGHRWADTQYF.

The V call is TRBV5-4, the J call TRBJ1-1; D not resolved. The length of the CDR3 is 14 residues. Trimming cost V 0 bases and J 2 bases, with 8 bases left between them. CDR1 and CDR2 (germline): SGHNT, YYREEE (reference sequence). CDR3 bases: TGTGCCAGCAGCTTGGACCGGGGAAACACTGAAGCTTTCTTT. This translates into CASSLDRGNTEAFF.

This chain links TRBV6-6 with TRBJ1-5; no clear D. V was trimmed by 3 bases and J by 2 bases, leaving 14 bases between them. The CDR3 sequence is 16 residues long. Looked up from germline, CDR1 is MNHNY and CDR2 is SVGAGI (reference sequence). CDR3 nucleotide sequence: TGTGCCAGCAGTTATATCAGGCCTGGGCGCAATCAGCCCCAGCATTTT. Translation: CASSYIRPGRNQPQHF.

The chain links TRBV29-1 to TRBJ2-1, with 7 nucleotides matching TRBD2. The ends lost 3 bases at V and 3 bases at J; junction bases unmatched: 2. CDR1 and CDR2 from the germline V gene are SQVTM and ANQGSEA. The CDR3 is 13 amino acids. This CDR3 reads CSVEGDYYNEQFF. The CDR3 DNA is TGCAGCGTTGAGGGGGACTACTACAATGAGCAGTTCTTC.